The rows below give T cell receptor beta chains drawn from one sample of a study of T cell changes during pregnancy in multiple sclerosis. Libraries were prepared by immunoSEQ multiplex PCR; TCRdb keeps only in-frame clonotypes and omits some of them. The sample lists 60,000 to 70,000 clones; roughly nine tenths were seen once. The input for sequencing was peripheral blood, taken in the second trimester of pregnancy. The receptors originated from a female donor with multiple sclerosis, enrolled in a pregnancy study. Each CDR3 is given with its conserved first and last residue. The D gene is left open where the match is weak. The size field is filled for only some rows; it gives once, few, many or a size class.

V gene,D gene,J gene,clone size,CDR3 protein,CDR3 DNA
TRBV29-1,NA,TRBJ1-1,NA,CSVPRGQNTEAFF,TGCAGCGTCCCCAGGGGACAGAACACTGAAGCTTTCTTT
TRBV10-1,TRBD2,TRBJ2-1,NA,CASSELSTSGVYNEQFF,TGCGCCAGCAGTGAGTTATCGACTAGCGGAGTATACAATGAGCAGTTCTTC
TRBV27,NA,TRBJ2-7,NA,CASSYLAGTSSYEQYF,TGTGCCAGCAGTTACCTCGCCGGGACAAGCTCCTACGAGCAGTACTTC
TRBV7-2,NA,TRBJ1-3,NA,CASSLRDFGNTIYF,TGTGCCAGCAGCCTCCGGGACTTTGGAAACACCATATATTTT
TRBV10-1,NA,TRBJ1-1,NA,CASSEFRPNTEAFF,TGCGCCAGCAGTGAATTCAGGCCGAACACTGAAGCTTTCTTT
TRBV25-1,NA,TRBJ2-7,NA,CASSEARAGYEQYF,TGTGCCAGCAGTGAAGCCAGGGCCGGTTACGAGCAGTACTTC
TRBV5-6,NA,TRBJ1-4,NA,CASSLRFGHINEKLFF,TGTGCCAGCAGCTTGCGGTTTGGTCATATTAATGAAAAACTGTTTTTT
TRBV27,TRBD1,TRBJ2-5,NA,CASRYTGGFREETQYF,TGTGCCAGCAGATATACAGGGGGCTTTCGAGAAGAGACCCAGTACTTC
TRBV9,NA,TRBJ1-1,once,CASSFQAWEGPNTEAFF,TGTGCCAGCAGCTTTCAGGCCTGGGAGGGGCCGAACACTGAAGCTTTCTTT
TRBV19,TRBD1,TRBJ1-1,NA,CASSTPGQESADTEAFF,TGTGCCAGTAGTACCCCGGGACAGGAGTCGGCGGACACTGAAGCTTTCTTT
TRBV5-5,NA,TRBJ2-1,NA,CASSLRQAPNEQFF,TGTGCCAGCAGCTTGAGACAGGCACCCAATGAGCAGTTCTTC
TRBV5-1,TRBD2,TRBJ2-5,NA,CASSLAAGGYQETQYF,TGCGCCAGCAGCTTGGCGGCGGGGGGGTACCAAGAGACCCAGTACTTC
TRBV5-8,TRBD2,TRBJ2-5,NA,CASSPGSGGETQYF,TGTGCCAGCAGCCCCGGGTCGGGGGGAGAGACCCAGTACTTC
TRBV30,NA,TRBJ2-5,NA,CAWSVTGQETQYF,TGTGCCTGGAGTGTCACAGGCCAAGAGACCCAGTACTTC
TRBV6-5,NA,TRBJ1-2,NA,CASSSIVNYGYTF,TGTGCCAGCAGTTCGATAGTAAACTATGGCTACACCTTC
TRBV4-1,NA,TRBJ1-1,NA,CASSPTLNTEAFF,TGCGCCAGCAGCCCAACATTGAACACTGAAGCTTTCTTT
TRBV2,TRBD1,TRBJ1-2,few,CASRVDRVTGYTF,TGTGCCAGCAGAGTTGACAGGGTTACTGGCTACACCTTC
TRBV9,TRBD1,TRBJ2-2,NA,CASSKWTGANTGELFF,TGTGCCAGCAGCAAGTGGACAGGAGCGAACACCGGGGAGCTGTTTTTT
TRBV6-4,TRBD1,TRBJ2-7,NA,CASSDKGTGGNEQYF,TGTGCCAGCAGTGACAAGGGGACAGGGGGCAACGAGCAGTACTTC
TRBV7-9,NA,TRBJ1-1,NA,CASSRQREAFF,TGTGCCAGCAGCCGACAGCGTGAAGCTTTCTTT
TRBV7-9,NA,TRBJ1-5,NA,CASSFTDQPQHF,TGTGCCAGCAGCTTTACAGATCAGCCCCAGCATTTT
TRBV2,NA,TRBJ2-4,once,CASRLSGGWDIQYF,TGTGCCAGCCGTTTAAGCGGAGGGTGGGACATTCAGTACTTC
TRBV10-3,NA,TRBJ1-6,NA,CAISDWLRENSPLHF,TGTGCCATCAGTGATTGGTTACGAGAGAATTCACCCCTCCACTTT
TRBV5-6,NA,TRBJ2-5,NA,CASSRRLPHQETQYF,TGTGCCAGCAGCAGGAGACTTCCCCATCAAGAGACCCAGTACTTC
TRBV2,TRBD1,TRBJ2-7,NA,CASSGQGVYEQYF,TGTGCCAGCAGTGGACAGGGGGTTTACGAGCAGTACTTC
TRBV5-1,NA,TRBJ1-2,NA,CASSKGEFDYGYTF,TGCGCCAGCAGTAAGGGGGAATTCGACTATGGCTACACCTTC
TRBV6-5,TRBD2,TRBJ2-5,NA,CASSYSNSGGALYF,TGTGCCAGCAGTTACTCGAATAGCGGGGGGGCCTTGTACTTC
TRBV6-1,TRBD1,TRBJ2-7,NA,CASSRQGSAEQYF,TGTGCCAGCAGTAGACAGGGTTCCGCCGAGCAGTACTTC
TRBV7-9,TRBD1,TRBJ2-2,NA,CASSFQGAGTGELFF,TGTGCCAGCAGCTTTCAGGGGGCCGGCACCGGGGAGCTGTTTTTT
TRBV6-5,TRBD1,TRBJ1-2,NA,CASRRQGADYGYTF,TGTGCCAGCAGAAGACAGGGGGCCGACTATGGCTACACCTTC
TRBV30,TRBD1,TRBJ1-2,NA,CAWSRRQGADGYTF,TGTGCCTGGAGTAGACGACAGGGGGCGGATGGCTACACCTTC
TRBV7-9,NA,TRBJ2-5,once,CASSSLGGSVEETQYF,TGTGCCAGCAGCTCTCTGGGTGGTAGCGTGGAAGAGACCCAGTACTTC
TRBV5-1,NA,TRBJ2-7,NA,CASSPEGSPDGKYF,TGCGCCAGCAGCCCGGAGGGCAGCCCTGACGGAAAGTACTTC
TRBV6-1,NA,TRBJ2-7,NA,CASSRERFYEQYF,TGTGCCAGCAGCAGGGAAAGGTTCTACGAGCAGTACTTC
TRBV25-1,NA,TRBJ1-1,NA,CASSEPGGSTEAFF,TGTGCCAGCAGTGAGCCCGGGGGATCCACTGAAGCTTTCTTT